The entry that follows covers one T cell receptor (beta chain) sequence. Method: immunoSEQ multiplex PCR; TCRdb's copy keeps in-frame clones and lacks some. The repertoire holds tens of thousands of clones, with about four fifths as singletons. The data are from a study of cytomegalovirus exposure and HLA in healthy donors. The CDR3 spans 16 residues. V was pared by 0 bases and J by 4 bases, with 14 bases between. Germline V gene lookup returns CDR1 SGHRS and CDR2 YFSETQ. Sequenced material: PBMCs. The V call is TRBV5-1, the J call TRBJ1-3; D might be TRBD1 (6 bases). The sequence was collected from a woman younger than 35 in good health and CMV-seropositive. In nucleotides, the CDR3 is TGCGCCAGCAGCTTGGGAGGCAGGGGAAGGGGAAACACCATATATTTT. Protein product: CASSLGGRGRGNTIYF.